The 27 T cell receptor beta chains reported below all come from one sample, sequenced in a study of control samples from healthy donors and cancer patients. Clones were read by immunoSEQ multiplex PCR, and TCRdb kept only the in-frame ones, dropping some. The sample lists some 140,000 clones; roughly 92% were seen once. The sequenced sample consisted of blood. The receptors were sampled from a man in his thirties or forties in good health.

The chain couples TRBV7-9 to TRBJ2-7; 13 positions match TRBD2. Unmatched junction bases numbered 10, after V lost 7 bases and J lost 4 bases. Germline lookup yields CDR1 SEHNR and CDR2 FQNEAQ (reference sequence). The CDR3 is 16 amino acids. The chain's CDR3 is CASIPWTSGSGYEQYF. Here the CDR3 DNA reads TGTGCCAGCATCCCCTGGACTAGCGGGAGTGGGTACGAGCAGTACTTC.

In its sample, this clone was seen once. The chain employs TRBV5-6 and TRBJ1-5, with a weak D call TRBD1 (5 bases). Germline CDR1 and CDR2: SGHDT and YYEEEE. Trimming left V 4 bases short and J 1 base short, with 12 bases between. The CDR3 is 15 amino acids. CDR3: CASSRLGHSNQPQHF. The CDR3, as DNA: TGTGCCAGCAGCCGACTTGGACACAGCAATCAGCCCCAGCATTTT.

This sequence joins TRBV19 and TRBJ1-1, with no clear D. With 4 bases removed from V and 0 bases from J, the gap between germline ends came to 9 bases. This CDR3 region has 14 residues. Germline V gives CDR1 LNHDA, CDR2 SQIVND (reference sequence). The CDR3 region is CASSTRVVNTEAFF. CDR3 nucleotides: TGTGCCAGTAGTACCCGAGTGGTGAACACTGAAGCTTTCTTT.

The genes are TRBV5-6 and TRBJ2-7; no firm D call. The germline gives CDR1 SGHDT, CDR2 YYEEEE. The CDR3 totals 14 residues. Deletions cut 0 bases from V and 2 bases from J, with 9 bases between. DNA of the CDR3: TGTGCCAGCAGCTTGGCAGGAACCCCCTACGAGCAGTACTTC. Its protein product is CASSLAGTPYEQYF. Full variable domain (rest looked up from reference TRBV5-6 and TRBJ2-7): DAGVTQSPTHLIKTRGQQVTLRCSPKSGHDTVSWYQQALGQGPQFIFQYYEEEERQRGNFPDRFSGHQFPNYSSELNVNALLLGDSALYLCASSLAGTPYEQYFGPGTRLTVT.

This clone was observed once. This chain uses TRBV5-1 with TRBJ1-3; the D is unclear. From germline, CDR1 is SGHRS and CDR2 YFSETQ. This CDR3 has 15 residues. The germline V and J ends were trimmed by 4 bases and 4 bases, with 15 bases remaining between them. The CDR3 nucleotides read TGCGCCAGCAGCAAAGGTACTGAGAACGGAAACACCATATATTTT. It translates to CASSKGTENGNTIYF.

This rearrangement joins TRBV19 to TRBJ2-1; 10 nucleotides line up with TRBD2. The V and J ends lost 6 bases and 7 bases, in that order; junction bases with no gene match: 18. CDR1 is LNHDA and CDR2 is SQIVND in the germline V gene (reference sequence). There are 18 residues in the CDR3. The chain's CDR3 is CASRRAGGTPRGANEQFF. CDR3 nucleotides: TGTGCCAGTAGACGAGCGGGAGGGACCCCTAGGGGAGCGAATGAGCAGTTCTTC.

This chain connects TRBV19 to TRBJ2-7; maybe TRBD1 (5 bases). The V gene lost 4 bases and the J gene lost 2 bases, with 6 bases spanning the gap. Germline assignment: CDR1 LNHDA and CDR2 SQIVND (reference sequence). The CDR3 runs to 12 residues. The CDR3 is CASSTGPYEQYF. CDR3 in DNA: TGTGCCAGTAGTACAGGGCCCTACGAGCAGTACTTC.

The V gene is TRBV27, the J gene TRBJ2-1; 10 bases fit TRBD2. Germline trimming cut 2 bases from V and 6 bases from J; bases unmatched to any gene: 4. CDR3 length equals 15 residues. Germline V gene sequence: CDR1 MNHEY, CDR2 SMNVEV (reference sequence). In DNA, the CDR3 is TGTGCCAGCAGTTTAAGTCTAGCGGGAGTCAATGAGCAGTTCTTC. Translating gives CASSLSLAGVNEQFF.

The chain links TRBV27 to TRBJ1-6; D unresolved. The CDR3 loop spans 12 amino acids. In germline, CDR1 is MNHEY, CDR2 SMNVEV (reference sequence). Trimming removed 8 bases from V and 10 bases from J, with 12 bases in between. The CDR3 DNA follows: TGTGCCAGCGGACCACACGGGTCACCCCTCCACTTT. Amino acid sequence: CASGPHGSPLHF.

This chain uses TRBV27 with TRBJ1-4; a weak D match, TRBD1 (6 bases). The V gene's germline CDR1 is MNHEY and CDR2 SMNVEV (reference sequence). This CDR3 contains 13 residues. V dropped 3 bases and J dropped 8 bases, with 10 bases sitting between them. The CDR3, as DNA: TGTGCCAGCAGTTTTCAGGGGCGAGAAAAACTGTTTTTT. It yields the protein CASSFQGREKLFF.

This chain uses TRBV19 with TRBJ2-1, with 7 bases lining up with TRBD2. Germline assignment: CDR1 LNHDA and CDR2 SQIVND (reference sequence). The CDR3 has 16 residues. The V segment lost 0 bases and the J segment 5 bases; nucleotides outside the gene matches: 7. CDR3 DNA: TGTGCCAGTAGTATAGATGGTGGCAGCGGGAACAATGAGCAGTTCTTC. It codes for CASSIDGGSGNNEQFF.

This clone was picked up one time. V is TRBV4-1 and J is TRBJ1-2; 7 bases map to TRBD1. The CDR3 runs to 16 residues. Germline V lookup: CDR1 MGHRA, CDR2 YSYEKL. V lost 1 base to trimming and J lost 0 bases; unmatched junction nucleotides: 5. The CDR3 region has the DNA TGCGCCAGCAGCCAAGTCACAGGGGCTTCTAACTATGGCTACACCTTC. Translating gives CASSQVTGASNYGYTF.

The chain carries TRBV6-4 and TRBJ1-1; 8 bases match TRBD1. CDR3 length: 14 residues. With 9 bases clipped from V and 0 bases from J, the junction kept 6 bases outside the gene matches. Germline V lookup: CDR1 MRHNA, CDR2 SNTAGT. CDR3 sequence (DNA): TGTGCCAGAGGGACAGGAAAAATGAACACTGAAGCTTTCTTT. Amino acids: CARGTGKMNTEAFF.

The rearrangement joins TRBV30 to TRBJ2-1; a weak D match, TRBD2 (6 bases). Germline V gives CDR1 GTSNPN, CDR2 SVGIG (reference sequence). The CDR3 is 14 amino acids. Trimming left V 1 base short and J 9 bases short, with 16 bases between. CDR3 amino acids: CAWSAPGVNPEQFF. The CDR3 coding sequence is TGTGCCTGGAGTGCCCCGGGAGTAAACCCTGAGCAGTTCTTC.

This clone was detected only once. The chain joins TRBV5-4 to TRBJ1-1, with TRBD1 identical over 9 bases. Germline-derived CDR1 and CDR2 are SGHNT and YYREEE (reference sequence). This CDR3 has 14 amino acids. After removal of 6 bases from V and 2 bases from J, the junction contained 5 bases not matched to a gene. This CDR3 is CASKQTGGNTEAFF. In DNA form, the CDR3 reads TGTGCCAGCAAACAAACAGGGGGCAACACTGAAGCTTTCTTT.

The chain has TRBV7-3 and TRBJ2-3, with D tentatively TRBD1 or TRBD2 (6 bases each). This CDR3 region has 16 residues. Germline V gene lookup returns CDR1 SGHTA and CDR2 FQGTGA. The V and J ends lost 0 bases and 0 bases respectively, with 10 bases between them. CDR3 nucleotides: TGTGCCAGCAGCTTAACGCGGGACAAGAGCACAGATACGCAGTATTTT. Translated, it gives CASSLTRDKSTDTQYF.

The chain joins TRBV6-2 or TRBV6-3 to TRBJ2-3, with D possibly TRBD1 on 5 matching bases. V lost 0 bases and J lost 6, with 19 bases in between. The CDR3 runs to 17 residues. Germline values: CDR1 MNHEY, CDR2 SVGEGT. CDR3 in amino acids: CASSYSTLSRPGDTQYF. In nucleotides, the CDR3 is TGTGCCAGCAGTTACTCGACTTTATCCCGACCAGGGGATACGCAGTATTTT.

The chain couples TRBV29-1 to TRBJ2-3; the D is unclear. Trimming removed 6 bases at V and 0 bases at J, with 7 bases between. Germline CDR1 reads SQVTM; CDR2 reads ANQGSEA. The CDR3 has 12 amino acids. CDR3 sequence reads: CSVTSSTDTQYF. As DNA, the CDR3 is TGCAGCGTGACCTCCAGCACAGATACGCAGTATTTT.

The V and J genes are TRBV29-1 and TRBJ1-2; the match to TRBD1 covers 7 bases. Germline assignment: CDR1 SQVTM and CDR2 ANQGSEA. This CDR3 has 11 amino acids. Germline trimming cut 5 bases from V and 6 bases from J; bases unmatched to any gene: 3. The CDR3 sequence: CSVSGTDGYTF. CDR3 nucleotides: TGCAGCGTTTCCGGGACAGATGGCTACACCTTC.

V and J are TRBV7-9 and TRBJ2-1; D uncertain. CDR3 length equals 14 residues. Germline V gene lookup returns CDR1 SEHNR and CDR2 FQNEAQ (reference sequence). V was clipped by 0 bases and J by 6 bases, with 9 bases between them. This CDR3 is CASSLAIDTNEQFF. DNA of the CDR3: TGTGCCAGCAGCTTAGCCATAGATACCAATGAGCAGTTCTTC.

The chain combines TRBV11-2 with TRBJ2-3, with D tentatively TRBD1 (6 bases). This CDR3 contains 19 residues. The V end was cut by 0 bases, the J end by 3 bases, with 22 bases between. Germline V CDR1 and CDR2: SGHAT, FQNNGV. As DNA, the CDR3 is TGTGCCAGCAGCTTAGATTCTAGGGGGAGAGGACAGCGGACAGATACGCAGTATTTT. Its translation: CASSLDSRGRGQRTDTQYF.

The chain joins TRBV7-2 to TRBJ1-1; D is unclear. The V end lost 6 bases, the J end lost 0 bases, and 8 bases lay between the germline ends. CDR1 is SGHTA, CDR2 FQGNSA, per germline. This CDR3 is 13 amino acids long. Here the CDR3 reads CASRIVMNTEAFF. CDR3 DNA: TGTGCCAGCAGAATAGTAATGAACACTGAAGCTTTCTTT.

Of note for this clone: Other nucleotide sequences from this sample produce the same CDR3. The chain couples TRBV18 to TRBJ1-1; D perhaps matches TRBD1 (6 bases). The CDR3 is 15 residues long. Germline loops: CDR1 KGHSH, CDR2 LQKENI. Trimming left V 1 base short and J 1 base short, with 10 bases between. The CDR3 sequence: CASSPQGTPNTEAFF. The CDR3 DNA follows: TGTGCCAGCTCACCACAAGGGACACCGAACACTGAAGCTTTCTTT. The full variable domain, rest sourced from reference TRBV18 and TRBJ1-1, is NAGVMQNPRHLVRRRGQEARLRCSPMKGHSHVYWYRQLPEEGLKFMVYLQKENIIDESGMPKERFSAEFPKEGPSILRIQQVVRGDSAAYFCASSPQGTPNTEAFFGQGTRLTVV.

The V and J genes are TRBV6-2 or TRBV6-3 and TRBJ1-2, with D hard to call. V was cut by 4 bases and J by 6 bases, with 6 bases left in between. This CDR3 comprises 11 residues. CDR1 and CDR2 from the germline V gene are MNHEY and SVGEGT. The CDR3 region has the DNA TGTGCCAGCAGTTCCGGCAATGGCTACACCTTC. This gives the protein CASSSGNGYTF.

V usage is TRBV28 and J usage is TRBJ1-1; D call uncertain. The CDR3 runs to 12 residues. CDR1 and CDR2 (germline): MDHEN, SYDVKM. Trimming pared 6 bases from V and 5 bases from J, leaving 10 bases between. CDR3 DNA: TGTGCCAGCAGCCCCCCCCGGACTGAAGCTTTCTTT. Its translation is CASSPPRTEAFF.

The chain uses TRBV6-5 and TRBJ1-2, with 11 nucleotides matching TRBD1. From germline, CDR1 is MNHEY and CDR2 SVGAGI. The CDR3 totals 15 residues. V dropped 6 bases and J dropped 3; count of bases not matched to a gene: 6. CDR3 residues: CASRTGQGADYGYTF. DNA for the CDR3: TGTGCCAGCAGGACCGGACAGGGGGCAGACTATGGCTACACCTTC.

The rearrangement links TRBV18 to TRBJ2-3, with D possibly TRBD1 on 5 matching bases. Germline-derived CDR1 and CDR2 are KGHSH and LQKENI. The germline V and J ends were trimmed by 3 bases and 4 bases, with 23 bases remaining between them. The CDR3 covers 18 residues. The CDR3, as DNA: TGTGCCAGCTCACCCCCTGACAGAGCGCTGACCGGAGCAGATACGCAGTATTTT. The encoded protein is CASSPPDRALTGADTQYF. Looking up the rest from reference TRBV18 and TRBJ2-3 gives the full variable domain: NAGVMQNPRHLVRRRGQEARLRCSPMKGHSHVYWYRQLPEEGLKFMVYLQKENIIDESGMPKERFSAEFPKEGPSILRIQQVVRGDSAAYFCASSPPDRALTGADTQYFGPGTRLTVL.